A single T cell receptor (beta chain) is shown here with its context. A much larger clone lies a single base off, so this may be a read error. The data are from a study of immune characterization of retroperitoneal liposarcoma. A single record per CDR3 protein comes from TCRdb applying MiXCR to the PCR reads. The data show 7,700 or so distinct CDR3 sequences, with roughly 30% seen just once and 11% to 15% held by the top ten. The CDR3 totals 12 residues. CDR1 and CDR2 from the germline V gene are SGHAT and FQNNGV. V lost 10 bases, J lost 5 bases, and 11 bases lay in between. The genes are TRBV11-2 and TRBJ2-2; D is unresolved. Sample: blood. This receptor was obtained from a male donor with retroperitoneal liposarcoma. The CDR3 is CANRLGTGELFF. In nucleotides, the CDR3 is TGTGCCAACAGATTAGGGACCGGGGAGCTGTTTTTT.